These 20 T cell receptor beta chains share one sample of origin, sequenced in a study of human T cells and chemical hapten exposure. One entry per CDR3 protein results from TCRdb running MiXCR on the 5' RACE reads. Among over 70,000 distinct CDR3 sequences listed, about 15% were seen once. The study extracted total RNA from unfractionated whole blood. These receptors came from a female donor in good health.

The chain uses TRBV7-2 and TRBJ1-1; 9 bases are a match to TRBD1. Trimming at V came to 5 bases and at J to 4 bases, leaving 5 bases not matched to a gene. The CDR3 covers 14 residues. Looked up from germline, CDR1 is SGHTA and CDR2 is FQGNSA. Here the CDR3 DNA reads TGTGCCAGCAGCCTACAGGGGGCGGCCACTGAAGCTTTCTTT. This encodes CASSLQGAATEAFF. The whole variable domain, filled in from reference TRBV7-2 and TRBJ1-1, reads GAGVSQSPSNKVTEKGKDVELRCDPISGHTALYWYRQSLGQGLEFLIYFQGNSAPDKSGLPSDRFSAERTGGSVSTLTIQRTQQEDSAVYLCASSLQGAATEAFFGQGTRLTVV.

A few counts support this clonotype. The J gene is TRBJ2-2, the V gene TRBV19; perhaps TRBD2 as D (5 bases). V lost 7 bases and J lost 9, with 18 bases in between. The CDR3 extends over 14 amino acids. Germline CDR1 is LNHDA and CDR2 is SQIVND (reference sequence). The CDR3 region is CASTLSGGVRELFF. The CDR3 nucleotides read TGTGCCAGTACCCTGAGCGGTGGGGTGCGGGAGCTGTTTTTT.

CDR3 DNA: TGCGCCAGCAGTCAGAAGGGTCTAACCCCATCCGGGGCCAACGTCCTGACTTTC. Translated, it gives CASSQKGLTPSGANVLTF. This chain uses TRBV23-1 with TRBJ2-6; D is ambiguous. TRBV23-1 is an ORF, with its function uncertain. V was pared by 3 bases and J by 4 bases, with 19 bases between. This CDR3 has 18 residues.

The table lists this clonotype with a few counts. V and J are TRBV5-1 and TRBJ1-5; 8 bases agree with TRBD1. Germline V gene lookup returns CDR1 SGHRS and CDR2 YFSETQ. There are 14 residues in the CDR3. J was trimmed by 5 bases and V by 4 bases; bases with no gene match: 5. CDR3 in amino acids: CASSPGQGDQPQHF. The CDR3 DNA sequence: TGCGCCAGCAGCCCTGGACAGGGAGATCAGCCCCAGCATTTT.

This clonotype was seen a few times. The J gene is TRBJ2-5, the V gene TRBV12-3 or TRBV12-4; 7 nucleotides line up with TRBD2. V lost 3 bases and J lost 4; bases outside the gene matches: 11. The CDR3 sequence is 16 residues long. The CDR3 is CASSFFGGGGGETQYF. Written as DNA, the CDR3 is TGTGCCAGCAGTTTTTTTGGCGGGGGAGGTGGAGAGACCCAGTACTTC.

This clonotype was seen at least ten times. This chain uses TRBV2 with TRBJ1-1, with TRBD1 matching over 8 bases. The germline gives CDR1 SNHLY, CDR2 FYNNEI. The CDR3 consists of 13 residues. Unmatched junction bases numbered 2, after V lost 6 bases and J lost 2 bases. CDR3 DNA: TGTGCCAGCAGGGACAGGGTAAACACTGAAGCTTTCTTT. Translation gives CASRDRVNTEAFF.

The V and J genes are TRBV3-1 and TRBJ2-7; a weak D match, TRBD2 (6 bases). This CDR3 is 14 amino acids long. Germline V CDR1 and CDR2: LGHDT, YNNKEL (reference sequence). Trimming removed 2 bases at V and 7 bases at J, with 15 bases between. The CDR3 sequence is CASSQSEGMGEQYF. CDR3 sequence (DNA): TGTGCCAGCAGCCAATCGGAGGGAATGGGGGAGCAGTACTTC.

Many counts were recorded for this clonotype. DNA of the CDR3: TGTGCCAGCAGCCCCAGCCTAGCGGGGGGAAATGAGCAGTTCTTC. Amino acid sequence: CASSPSLAGGNEQFF. The chain employs TRBV7-2 and TRBJ2-1; 11 bases align to TRBD2. J gave up 7 bases and V 5 bases, and 7 bases lay outside the gene matches. The V gene's germline CDR1 is SGHTA and CDR2 FQGNSA. The CDR3 loop spans 15 amino acids.

This chain joins TRBV7-2 and TRBJ1-3; D gene unclear. The ends were cut back, 2 bases at V and 3 bases at J, with 11 bases in the middle. Germline CDR1 SGHTA, CDR2 FQGNSA. This CDR3 comprises 15 residues. As DNA, the CDR3 is TGTGCCAGCAGCTTAATCTGGGGAATTGGAAACACCATATATTTT. It specifies CASSLIWGIGNTIYF.

The chain carries TRBV12-3 or TRBV12-4 and TRBJ2-4; D is undetermined. This CDR3 is 13 amino acids long. Trimming left V 6 bases short and J 1 base short, with 7 bases between. CDR3 amino acids: CASSPAAKNIQYF. In DNA form, the CDR3 reads TGTGCCAGCAGCCCAGCGGCCAAAAACATTCAGTACTTC.

This clonotype turned up a few times. The V call is TRBV6-1, the J call TRBJ1-6; 9 nucleotides agree with TRBD1. The germline V gene encodes CDR1 MNHNS and CDR2 SASEGT. V lost 3 bases to trimming and J lost 4 bases; unmatched junction nucleotides: 4. The CDR3 extends over 16 amino acids. CDR3 residues: CASSEETGGYNSPLHF. The CDR3 bases are TGTGCCAGCAGTGAGGAGACAGGGGGTTATAATTCACCCCTCCACTTT.

This clonotype showed up many times. The chain carries TRBV2 and TRBJ1-1; 7 bases map to TRBD1. Germline trimming cut 10 bases from V and 3 bases from J; bases unmatched to any gene: 8. Germline V gene sequence: CDR1 SNHLY, CDR2 FYNNEI. This CDR3 is 13 amino acids long. The CDR3 DNA reads TGTGCCACCGAGCTCCAGGGGGACACTGAAGCTTTCTTT. Its translation: CATELQGDTEAFF.

This clonotype was recorded many times. The V and J genes are TRBV20-1 and TRBJ2-1, with 8 bases that match TRBD1. Germline V gene lookup returns CDR1 DFQATT and CDR2 SNEGSKA (reference sequence). V shed 6 bases, J shed 7 bases, and the junction held 14 bases outside the gene matches. The CDR3 covers 15 residues. The CDR3 spells CSAHTPGQGRNEQFF. The CDR3 DNA is TGCAGTGCGCACACGCCTGGACAGGGTAGAAATGAGCAGTTCTTC.

The chain has TRBV28 and TRBJ1-1, with a weak D call TRBD1 (5 bases). With 3 bases removed from V and 4 bases from J, the gap between germline ends came to 18 bases. There are 16 residues in the CDR3. The germline V gene encodes CDR1 MDHEN and CDR2 SYDVKM. CDR3 region: CASSFGWGRGGTEAFF. The CDR3 region has the DNA TGTGCCAGCAGTTTTGGATGGGGACGCGGGGGCACTGAAGCTTTCTTT.

The chain has TRBV4-3 and TRBJ1-1; D is possibly TRBD1 (5 bases). Trimming removed 0 bases at V and 5 bases at J, with 13 bases between. Germline V CDR1 and CDR2: LGHNA, YSLEER. The CDR3 length is 15 residues. The CDR3: CASSQDGQGGTEAFF. In DNA form, the CDR3 reads TGCGCCAGCAGCCAAGATGGCCAGGGAGGTACTGAAGCTTTCTTT.

This chain connects TRBV7-8 to TRBJ2-2; 9 bases are shared with TRBD1. CDR1 is SGHVS and CDR2 is FQNEAQ in the germline V gene. The CDR3 contains 15 residues. Trimming took 5 bases from V and 6 from J; bases not matched to a gene: 7. In nucleotides, the CDR3 is TGTGCCAGCAGCCGCCGGGACAGGGCTGCCGGGGAGCTGTTTTTT. Translated, it gives CASSRRDRAAGELFF.

In this sample, this clonotype turned up many times. This chain uses TRBV9 with TRBJ1-5, with no clear D. Trimming left V 0 bases short and J 4 bases short, with 5 bases between. The germline CDR1 and CDR2 sequences are SGDLS and YYNGEE. The CDR3 runs to 13 residues. The CDR3 loop reads CASSVGSNQPQHF. CDR3 coding DNA: TGTGCCAGCAGCGTAGGCAGTAATCAGCCCCAGCATTTT.

The rearrangement uses TRBV20-1 and TRBJ2-3; D uncertain. The germline V and J ends were trimmed by 5 bases and 6 bases, with 9 bases remaining between them. Germline CDR1 and CDR2: DFQATT and SNEGSKA (reference sequence). The CDR3 is made up of 11 amino acids. Written as DNA, the CDR3 is TGCAGTGCTGCCCCGGGCGATACGCAGTATTTT. This encodes CSAAPGDTQYF.

This clonotype occurred many times. The V call is TRBV29-1, the J call TRBJ2-5; D is undetermined. V was cut by 3 bases and J by 3 bases, with 8 bases left in between. Germline values: CDR1 SQVTM, CDR2 ANQGSEA. This CDR3 region has 12 residues. In DNA form, the CDR3 reads TGCAGCGTTGATCCACAAAAAGAGACCCAGTACTTC. Translating it yields CSVDPQKETQYF.

The CDR3 here is CATIGLLGLPLHF. The DNA for the CDR3 is TGTGCCACCATTGGACTGCTTGGTCTACCCCTCCACTTT. The chain couples TRBV6-1 to TRBJ1-6; D gene ambiguous. Germline assignment: CDR1 MNHNS and CDR2 SASEGT. The CDR3 length is 13 residues. The V and J ends lost 10 bases and 12 bases respectively, with 19 bases between them.